This TCR beta chain was obtained from a study of a mutant IDH1 vaccine in newly diagnosed glioma. Across the study: Commencement of vaccination occurred 4-6 weeks following radiotherapy alone, or concurrently with temozolomide cycles. Week 35 was safety follow-up visit V12; week 47 was end-of-study visit V13. Patients were pretreated with radiotherapy, temozolomide, or both, mostly both.

Sequencing used immunoSEQ multiplex PCR; TCRdb keeps in-frame clones, though not all of them. Found here are approximately 43,000 clones, 75% to 90% of them singletons; the top ten hold less than 2%. V gave up 2 bases and J gave up 1 base, with 9 bases separating them. This CDR3 spans 15 amino acids. Germline assignment: CDR1 SNHLY and CDR2 FYNNEI. Note on this clone: The antigen is not known.

Described time point: week 35, safety follow-up. What each vaccine dose contained was 300 ug of mutant IDH1 20-mer peptide, accompanied by topical imiquimod. The chain links TRBV2 to TRBJ1-5; possibly TRBD1 for D (5 bases). The receptor comes from a man aged 40-49 years with glioma. Sequences were derived from PBMCs, sampled from a glioma patient whose treatment included an IDH1 peptide vaccine. The CDR3 nucleotides are TGTGCCAGCAGTGAAAACAGGCCAAGCAATCAGCCCCAGCATTTT. This codes for CASSENRPSNQPQHF.